These 21 T cell receptor beta chains were sequenced from one sample in a study of identifying expanded T cells in peripheral blood. Clones were read by immunoSEQ multiplex PCR, and TCRdb kept only the in-frame ones, dropping some. Here the sample spans around 100,000 clones, roughly 87% being singletons. The specimen was blood. These receptors were taken from a person between 18 and 75 years old in good health.

The J gene is TRBJ1-1, the V gene TRBV5-1; D remains unclear. The CDR3 is 14 residues long. Deletions cut 4 bases from V and 3 bases from J, with 13 bases between. Germline values: CDR1 SGHRS, CDR2 YFSETQ. DNA for the CDR3: TGCGCCAGCAGCGATGACCCGGAGGACACTGAAGCTTTCTTT. Translating it yields CASSDDPEDTEAFF.

The rearrangement uses TRBV5-6 and TRBJ2-5; 8 nucleotides agree with TRBD1. The CDR3 sequence is 12 residues long. V dropped 3 bases and J dropped 8; count of bases not matched to a gene: 3. Germline values: CDR1 SGHDT, CDR2 YYEEEE. The CDR3 loop reads CASSYGQGTQYF. In DNA, the CDR3 is TGTGCCAGCAGCTATGGACAGGGAACCCAGTACTTC. The entire variable domain, with the rest obtained from reference TRBV5-6 and TRBJ2-5, is as follows: DAGVTQSPTHLIKTRGQQVTLRCSPKSGHDTVSWYQQALGQGPQFIFQYYEEEERQRGNFPDRFSGHQFPNYSSELNVNALLLGDSALYLCASSYGQGTQYFGPGTRLLVL.

This chain joins TRBV6-1 and TRBJ2-3; D not certain. Looked up from germline, CDR1 is MNHNS and CDR2 is SASEGT. The V end was cut by 3 bases, the J end by 6 bases, with 10 bases between. This CDR3 comprises 13 residues. The CDR3 region is CASSDQPRDTQYF. The CDR3 coding sequence is TGTGCCAGCAGTGACCAGCCGAGGGATACGCAGTATTTT.

This chain uses TRBV2 with TRBJ1-4; 10 bases line up with TRBD1. CDR3 size: 12 residues. The germline V gene has CDR1 SNHLY and CDR2 FYNNEI. V was clipped by 8 bases and J by 16 bases; unmatched bases: 10. The CDR3 is CASSSSRDRGFF. The CDR3 DNA is TGTGCCAGCTCATCCTCCAGGGACAGGGGGTTTTTT.

The chain combines TRBV6-1 with TRBJ2-7; 8 bases fit TRBD2. V trimming: 2 bases; J trimming: 4 bases; junction bases outside the gene matches: 13. Germline values: CDR1 MNHNS, CDR2 SASEGT. The CDR3 covers 17 residues. The CDR3 protein is CASSEPRGALTSYEQYF. The CDR3 DNA follows: TGTGCCAGCAGTGAACCGCGGGGGGCCCTAACCTCATACGAGCAGTACTTC.

The rearrangement links TRBV11-2 to TRBJ2-3, with a tentative D call TRBD1 (6 bases). The germline V and J ends were trimmed by 5 bases and 6 bases, with 24 bases remaining between them. CDR3 length: 17 amino acids. Germline assignment: CDR1 SGHAT and CDR2 FQNNGV. The CDR3 DNA reads as TGTGCCAGCAGCCTTAGACCGGGCCTGACAGGTGGGGATACGCAGTATTTT. Amino acids: CASSLRPGLTGGDTQYF. The full variable domain, rest sourced from reference TRBV11-2 and TRBJ2-3, is EAGVAQSPRYKIIEKRQSVAFWCNPISGHATLYWYQQILGQGPKLLIQFQNNGVVDDSQLPKDRFSAERLKGVDSTLKIQPAKLEDSAVYLCASSLRPGLTGGDTQYFGPGTRLTVL.

This chain uses TRBV6-1 with TRBJ1-5; weak D call: TRBD1 (5 bases). The CDR3 is 16 residues long. Germline assignment: CDR1 MNHNS and CDR2 SASEGT. The V gene lost 3 bases and the J gene lost 0 bases, with 12 bases spanning the gap. The CDR3 region is CASSEMAGFSNQPQHF. CDR3 coding DNA: TGTGCCAGCAGTGAGATGGCAGGGTTTAGCAATCAGCCCCAGCATTTT.

This clone was seen once. This chain joins TRBV11-1 and TRBJ2-3; no firm D call. The germline CDR1 and CDR2 sequences are SGHAT and FQDESV (reference sequence). The CDR3 covers 12 residues. V lost 3 bases and J lost 4, with 5 bases in between. CDR3 in amino acids: CASSFSSDTQYF. CDR3 in DNA: TGTGCCAGCAGCTTCAGTTCAGATACGCAGTATTTT.

The chain joins TRBV5-6 to TRBJ1-3, with D perhaps TRBD1 (5 bases). This CDR3 has 15 amino acids. CDR1 SGHDT and CDR2 YYEEEE come from the germline V gene. V dropped 0 bases and J dropped 4 bases, with 11 bases sitting between them. CDR3: CASSLAAGLGNTIYF. The CDR3 nucleotides are TGTGCCAGCAGCTTGGCCGCGGGACTAGGAAACACCATATATTTT.

V is TRBV28 and J is TRBJ1-4; a possible D gene is TRBD1 (6 bases). CDR1 is MDHEN and CDR2 is SYDVKM in the germline V gene. With 6 bases removed from V and 6 bases from J, the gap between germline ends came to 14 bases. This CDR3 region has 14 residues. The CDR3 loop reads CASSMGGLDEKLFF. The CDR3 DNA follows: TGTGCCAGCAGCATGGGGGGGCTGGATGAAAAACTGTTTTTT.

The chain has TRBV2 and TRBJ1-2, with 7 bases identical to TRBD1. The CDR3 consists of 13 residues. Germline trimming cut 6 bases from V and 8 bases from J; bases unmatched to any gene: 9. The germline gives CDR1 SNHLY, CDR2 FYNNEI. DNA for the CDR3: TGTGCCAGCAGCGCCGGGACAGAGTCCGGCTACACCTTC. This translates into CASSAGTESGYTF.

The rearrangement uses TRBV6-1 and TRBJ2-6; 7 positions match TRBD1. J was trimmed by 0 bases and V by 3 bases; bases with no gene match: 8. The CDR3 is 18 amino acids. Germline V gene data show CDR1 as MNHNS and CDR2 as SASEGT. CDR3 protein: CASSDPDRSPSGANVLTF. In DNA, the CDR3 is TGTGCCAGCAGTGATCCGGACAGGTCCCCCTCTGGGGCCAACGTCCTGACTTTC.

This chain joins TRBV7-9 and TRBJ2-5, with D possibly matching TRBD1 (5 bases). This CDR3 comprises 14 residues. Per the germline V gene, CDR1 is SEHNR and CDR2 is FQNEAQ (reference sequence). Trimming stripped 4 bases from V and 5 bases from J, with 14 bases between. CDR3 DNA: TGTGCCAGCAGCTCCCGGACCGCAGGGGAGACCCAGTACTTC. Protein: CASSSRTAGETQYF.

A few counts support this clone. The V and J genes are TRBV10-3 and TRBJ2-7; TRBD2 matches at 9 bases. Germline assignment: CDR1 ENHRY and CDR2 SYGVKD. Trimming cost V 5 bases and J 3 bases; bases outside gene matches: 11. This CDR3 has 16 residues. The CDR3 here is CAISSPRLAANYEQYF. In DNA, the CDR3 is TGTGCCATCAGTTCACCCCGACTAGCGGCGAACTACGAGCAGTACTTC.

This rearrangement joins TRBV16 to TRBJ1-2; weak D call: TRBD1 (5 bases). The CDR3 spans 14 residues. V gave up 5 bases and J gave up 7 bases, with 17 bases separating them. Germline assignment: CDR1 KGHSY and CDR2 FQNENV. The CDR3 here is CASSYRQEGPGYTF. Written as DNA, the CDR3 is TGTGCCAGCAGCTACCGGCAGGAGGGGCCTGGCTACACCTTC.

V is TRBV9 and J is TRBJ2-7; no clear D gene. The V gene's germline CDR1 is SGDLS and CDR2 YYNGEE. V was clipped by 3 bases and J by 8 bases, with 15 bases between them. There are 13 residues in the CDR3. The CDR3 here is CASSESPASKQYF. CDR3 in DNA: TGTGCCAGCAGCGAGAGTCCGGCGAGTAAGCAGTACTTC.

For this clone: The junction differs from germline at one of its ends, possibly a read error. This chain uses TRBV5-6 with TRBJ2-4; TRBD1 aligns across 9 bases. CDR1 is SGHDT, CDR2 YYEEEE, per germline. The CDR3 is 13 amino acids. CDR3 residues: CASSWGQGERYVF. The CDR3 nucleotides read TGTGCCAGCAGCTGGGGACAGGGAGAACGGTACGTCTTC.

The rearrangement links TRBV5-4 to TRBJ2-2; D perhaps matches TRBD1 (7 bases). This CDR3 is 15 amino acids long. Germline V gene lookup returns CDR1 SGHNT and CDR2 YYREEE (reference sequence). V gave up 2 bases and J gave up 6 bases, with 14 bases separating them. This CDR3 reads CASSFDREEAGELFF. Here the CDR3 DNA reads TGTGCCAGCAGCTTCGACAGGGAGGAGGCCGGGGAGCTGTTTTTT.

V gene TRBV10-3 combines with J gene TRBJ2-1, with 8 nucleotides matching TRBD2. The V and J ends lost 4 bases and 4 bases, in that order; junction bases with no gene match: 9. Germline values: CDR1 ENHRY, CDR2 SYGVKD. The CDR3 has 16 residues. In DNA, the CDR3 is TGTGCCATCAGTGGATACACTAGCGGATTATACAATGAGCAGTTCTTC. Translation: CAISGYTSGLYNEQFF.

This clone was recorded once. This chain connects TRBV7-9 to TRBJ2-7; D possibly corresponds to TRBD1 (5 bases). The CDR3 runs 15 residues. Per germline, CDR1 SEHNR and CDR2 FQNEAQ (reference sequence). V was cut by 3 bases and J by 5 bases, with 17 bases left in between. The CDR3 spells CASSFGKGDDHEQYF. For the CDR3, the DNA is TGTGCCAGCAGCTTTGGTAAAGGGGATGATCACGAGCAGTACTTC.

The rearrangement joins TRBV27 to TRBJ2-1; 11 bases map to TRBD2. V gave up 6 bases and J gave up 7 bases; unmatched junction bases: 11. The germline CDR1 and CDR2 sequences are MNHEY and SMNVEV (reference sequence). This CDR3 contains 16 residues. For the CDR3, the DNA is TGTGCCAGCAGCCCTCGACTAGCGGGGCGCCGGAATGAGCAGTTCTTC. Encoded protein: CASSPRLAGRRNEQFF.